This TCR beta chain derives from a study of blood T cell repertoires in COVID-19. In the study overall: Researchers got acute and convalescent COVID-19 samples from the United States, Italy and Spain. From T cells, B-cell-depleted T cells, or PBMCs came the material, which was cDNA or gDNA.

The CDR3 spans 14 residues. V was trimmed by 3 bases and J by 4 bases, leaving 12 bases between them. Germline CDR1 and CDR2: LNHDA and SQIVND (reference sequence). Per the original data handling: How many nucleated cells were present was estimated from reference gene primer amplification. Using immunoSEQ multiplex PCR, the repertoire was profiled, and TCRdb retains in-frame clones only, with some absent. V and J calls and clone size are as listed in that table; D and trimming were resolved from the DNA. The data hold over 90,000 clones, with roughly nine tenths observed a single time. The receptor was derived from a man aged 45-65 years with active COVID-19. The chain uses TRBV19 and TRBJ1-2, with unresolved D. The sequencing input was peripheral blood. CDR3 protein: CASSMWAGRYGYTF. The CDR3, as DNA: TGTGCCAGTAGTATGTGGGCGGGCCGCTATGGCTACACCTTC.